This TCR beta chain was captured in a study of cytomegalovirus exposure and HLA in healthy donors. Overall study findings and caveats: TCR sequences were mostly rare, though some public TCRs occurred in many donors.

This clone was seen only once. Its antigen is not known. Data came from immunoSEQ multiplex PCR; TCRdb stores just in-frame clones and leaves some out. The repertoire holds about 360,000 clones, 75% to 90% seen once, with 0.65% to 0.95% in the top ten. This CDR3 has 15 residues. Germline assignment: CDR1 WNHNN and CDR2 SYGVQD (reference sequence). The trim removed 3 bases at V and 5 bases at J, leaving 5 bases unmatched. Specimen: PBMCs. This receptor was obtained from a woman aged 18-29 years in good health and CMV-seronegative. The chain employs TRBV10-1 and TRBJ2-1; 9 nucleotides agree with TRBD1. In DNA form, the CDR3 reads TGCGCCAGCAGTGACGGGACAGGGTCGCACAATGAGCAGTTCTTC. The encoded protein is CASSDGTGSHNEQFF.